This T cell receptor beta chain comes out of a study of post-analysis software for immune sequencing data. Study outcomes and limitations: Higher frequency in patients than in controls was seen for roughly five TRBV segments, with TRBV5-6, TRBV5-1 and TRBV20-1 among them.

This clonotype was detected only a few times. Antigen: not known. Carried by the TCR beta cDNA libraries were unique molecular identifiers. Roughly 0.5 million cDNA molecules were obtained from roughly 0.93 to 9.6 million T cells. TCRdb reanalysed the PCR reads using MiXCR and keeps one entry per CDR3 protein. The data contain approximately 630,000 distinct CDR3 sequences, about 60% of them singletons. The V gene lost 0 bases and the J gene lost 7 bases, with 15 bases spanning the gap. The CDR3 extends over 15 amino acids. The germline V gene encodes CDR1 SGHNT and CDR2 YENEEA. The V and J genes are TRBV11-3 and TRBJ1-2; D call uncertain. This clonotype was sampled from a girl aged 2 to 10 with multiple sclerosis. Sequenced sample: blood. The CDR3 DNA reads TGTGCCAGCAGCTTAGATCTGAAAGAACCCTGTGGCTACACCTTC. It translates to CASSLDLKEPCGYTF.